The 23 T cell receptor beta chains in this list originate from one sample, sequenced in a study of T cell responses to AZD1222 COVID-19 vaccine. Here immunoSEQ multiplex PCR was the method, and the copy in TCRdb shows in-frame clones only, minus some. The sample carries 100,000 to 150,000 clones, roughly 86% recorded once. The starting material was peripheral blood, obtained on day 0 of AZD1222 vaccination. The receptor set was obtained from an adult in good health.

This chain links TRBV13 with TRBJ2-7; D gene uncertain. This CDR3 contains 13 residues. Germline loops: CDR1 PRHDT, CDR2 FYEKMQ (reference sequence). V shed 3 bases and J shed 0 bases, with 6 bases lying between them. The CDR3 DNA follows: TGTGCCAGCAGCTTGGGGTCCTCCTACGAGCAGTACTTC. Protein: CASSLGSSYEQYF. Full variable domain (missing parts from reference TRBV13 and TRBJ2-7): AAGVIQSPRHLIKEKRETATLKCYPIPRHDTVYWYQQGPGQDPQFLISFYEKMQSDKGSIPDRFSAQQFSDYHSELNMSSLELGDSALYFCASSLGSSYEQYFGPGTRLTVT.

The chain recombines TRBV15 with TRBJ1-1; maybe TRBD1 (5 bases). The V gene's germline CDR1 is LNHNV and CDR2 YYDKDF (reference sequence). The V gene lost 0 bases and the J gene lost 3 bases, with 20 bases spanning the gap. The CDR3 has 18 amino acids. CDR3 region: CATSRDRGFSLGDTEAFF. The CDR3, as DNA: TGTGCCACCAGCAGAGATCGCGGGTTTTCATTGGGGGACACTGAAGCTTTCTTT.

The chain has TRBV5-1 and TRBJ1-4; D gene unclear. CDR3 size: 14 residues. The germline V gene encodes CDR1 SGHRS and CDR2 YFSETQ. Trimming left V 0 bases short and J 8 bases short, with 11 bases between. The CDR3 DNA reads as TGCGCCAGCAGCTTGGAGTCAAGTCGAGAAAAACTGTTTTTT. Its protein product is CASSLESSREKLFF.

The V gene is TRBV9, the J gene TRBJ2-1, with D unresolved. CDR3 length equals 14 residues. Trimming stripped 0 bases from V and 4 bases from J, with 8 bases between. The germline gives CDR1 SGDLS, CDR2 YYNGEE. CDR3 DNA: TGTGCCAGCAGCGTAGCTTTCGGATACAATGAGCAGTTCTTC. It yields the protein CASSVAFGYNEQFF.

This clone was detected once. The CDR3, as DNA: TGTGCCACGACAGCAGGGGTTAACTATGGCTACACCTTC. Translation: CATTAGVNYGYTF. The chain joins TRBV3-1 (or the pseudogene TRBV3-2) to TRBJ1-2; D is possibly TRBD1 (6 bases). The CDR3 covers 13 residues. V was shortened by 10 bases and J by 1 base, with 13 bases between the two germline ends. Germline values: CDR1 LGHDT, CDR2 YNNKEL (reference sequence).

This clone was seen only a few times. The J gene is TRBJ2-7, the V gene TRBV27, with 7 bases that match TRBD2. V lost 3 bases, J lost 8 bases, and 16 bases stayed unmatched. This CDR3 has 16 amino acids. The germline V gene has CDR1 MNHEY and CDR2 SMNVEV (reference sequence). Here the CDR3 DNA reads TGTGCCAGCAGTTTCCTCGGGGGGAGAACACACCTTCAGCAGTACTTC. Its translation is CASSFLGGRTHLQQYF.

In DNA form, the CDR3 reads TGTGCCAGCAGCCAAGGGGGGGCCGACACAGATACGCAGTATTTT. It specifies CASSQGGADTDTQYF. The chain employs TRBV3-1 (or the pseudogene TRBV3-2) and TRBJ2-3; D may correspond to TRBD1 or TRBD2 (6 bases each). Germline values: CDR1 LGHDT, CDR2 YNNKEL (reference sequence). This CDR3 has 15 amino acids. The ends were cut back, 1 base at V and 2 bases at J, with 10 bases in the middle.

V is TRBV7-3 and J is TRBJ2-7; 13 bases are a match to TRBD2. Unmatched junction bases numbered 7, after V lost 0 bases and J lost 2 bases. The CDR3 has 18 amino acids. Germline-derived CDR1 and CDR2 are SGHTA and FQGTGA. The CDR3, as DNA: TGTGCCAGCAGCTTAACCCTCACTGGGACTAGCGGGGCCTACGAGCAGTACTTC. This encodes CASSLTLTGTSGAYEQYF.

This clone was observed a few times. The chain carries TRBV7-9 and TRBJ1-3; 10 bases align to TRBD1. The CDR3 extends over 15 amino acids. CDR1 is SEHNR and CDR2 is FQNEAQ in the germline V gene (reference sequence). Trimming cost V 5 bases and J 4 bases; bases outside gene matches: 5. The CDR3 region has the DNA TGTGCCAGCAGCCCGGGACAGGGGAAAGGAAACACCATATATTTT. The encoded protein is CASSPGQGKGNTIYF. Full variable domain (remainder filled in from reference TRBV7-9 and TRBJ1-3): DTGVSQNPRHKITKRGQNVTFRCDPISEHNRLYWYRQTLGQGPEFLTYFQNEAQLEKSRLLSDRFSAERPKGSFSTLEIQRTEQGDSAMYLCASSPGQGKGNTIYFGEGSWLTVV.

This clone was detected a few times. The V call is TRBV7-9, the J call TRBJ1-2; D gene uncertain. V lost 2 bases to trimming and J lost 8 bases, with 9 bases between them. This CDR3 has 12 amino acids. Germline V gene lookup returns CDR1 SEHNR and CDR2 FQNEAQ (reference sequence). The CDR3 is CASSLIQYGYTF. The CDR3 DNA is TGTGCCAGCAGCTTAATCCAGTACGGCTACACCTTC.

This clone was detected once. CDR3 in DNA: TGTGCCAGCAGCCCCTTCGAGGGGTCGCCCCGACCTGAAGCTTTCTTT. Its translation is CASSPFEGSPRPEAFF. The chain recombines TRBV9 with TRBJ1-1, with D perhaps matching TRBD1 (5 bases). Per germline, CDR1 SGDLS and CDR2 YYNGEE. Trimming left V 4 bases short and J 6 bases short, with 22 bases between. The CDR3 runs to 16 residues.

This CDR3 is CATSREGGNQPQHF. The CDR3 nucleotides are TGTGCCACCAGCAGAGAGGGTGGCAATCAGCCCCAGCATTTT. The rearrangement uses TRBV15 and TRBJ1-5; D unclear. Trimming pared 0 bases from V and 2 bases from J, leaving 5 bases between. Germline V CDR1 and CDR2: LNHNV, YYDKDF (reference sequence). The length of the CDR3 is 14 residues.

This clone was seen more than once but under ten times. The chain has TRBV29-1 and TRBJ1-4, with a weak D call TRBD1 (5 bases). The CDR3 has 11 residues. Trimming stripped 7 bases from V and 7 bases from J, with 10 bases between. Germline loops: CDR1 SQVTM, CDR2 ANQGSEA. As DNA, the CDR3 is TGCAGCGCCGTGAGGGGTGAAAAACTGTTTTTT. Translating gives CSAVRGEKLFF. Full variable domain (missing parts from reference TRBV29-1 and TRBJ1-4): SAVISQKPSRDICQRGTSLTIQCQVDSQVTMMFWYRQQPGQSLTLIATANQGSEATYESGFVIDKFPISRPNLTFSTLTVSNMSPEDSSIYLCSAVRGEKLFFGSGTQLSVL.

CDR3 protein: CASSPRDEDYGYTF. CDR3 DNA: TGTGCCAGTAGTCCGCGGGACGAAGACTATGGCTACACCTTC. This chain links TRBV19 with TRBJ1-2; D may be TRBD1 (5 bases). Germline CDR1 LNHDA, CDR2 SQIVND (reference sequence). Trimming shortened V by 5 bases and J by 3 bases, and 13 bases separated the two germline ends. The CDR3 sequence is 14 residues long.

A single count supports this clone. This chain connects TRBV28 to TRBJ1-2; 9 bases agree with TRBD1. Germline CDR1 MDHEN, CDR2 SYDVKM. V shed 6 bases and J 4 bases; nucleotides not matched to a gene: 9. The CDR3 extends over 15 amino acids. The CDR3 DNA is TGTGCCAGCAGGGCACAGGGGGCGCGTAGCTATGGCTACACCTTC. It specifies CASRAQGARSYGYTF.

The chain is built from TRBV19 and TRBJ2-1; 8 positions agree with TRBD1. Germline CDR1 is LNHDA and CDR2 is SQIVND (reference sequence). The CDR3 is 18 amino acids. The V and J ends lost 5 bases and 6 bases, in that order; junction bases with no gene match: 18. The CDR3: CASSAYPDRGWGGNEQFF. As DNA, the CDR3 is TGTGCCAGTAGTGCATACCCAGACAGGGGATGGGGTGGCAATGAGCAGTTCTTC. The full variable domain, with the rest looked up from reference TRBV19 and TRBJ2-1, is DGGITQSPKYLFRKEGQNVTLSCEQNLNHDAMYWYRQDPGQGLRLIYYSQIVNDFQKGDIAEGYSVSREKKESFPLTVTSAQKNPTAFYLCASSAYPDRGWGGNEQFFGPGTRLTVL.

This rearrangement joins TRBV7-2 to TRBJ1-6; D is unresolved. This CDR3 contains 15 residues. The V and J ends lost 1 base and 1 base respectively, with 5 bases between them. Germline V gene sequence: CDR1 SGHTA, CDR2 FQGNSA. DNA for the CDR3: TGTGCCAGCAGCTTAGAGGAATCCTATAATTCACCCCTCCACTTT. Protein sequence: CASSLEESYNSPLHF.

The CDR3 protein is CASRSGRIPEQFF. The DNA of the CDR3 is TGTGCCAGCAGGAGCGGGAGGATTCCTGAGCAGTTCTTC. The chain uses TRBV6-5 and TRBJ2-1, with TRBD2 matching over 9 bases. There are 13 residues in the CDR3. Per the germline V gene, CDR1 is MNHEY and CDR2 is SVGAGI. J lost 9 bases, V lost 6 bases, and 6 bases had no gene match.

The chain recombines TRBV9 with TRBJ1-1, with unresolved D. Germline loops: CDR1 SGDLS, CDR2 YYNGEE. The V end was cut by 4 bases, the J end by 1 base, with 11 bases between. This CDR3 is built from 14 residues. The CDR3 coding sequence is TGTGCCAGCAGCCCCACGTACAAGAACACTGAAGCTTTCTTT. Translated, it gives CASSPTYKNTEAFF.

CDR3 nucleotides: TGTGCCAGCAGCTTATTGCGGGGCTACGGGGCCAACGTCCTGACTTTC. Its translation is CASSLLRGYGANVLTF. V usage is TRBV7-2 and J usage is TRBJ2-6, with D perhaps TRBD2 (6 bases). Trimming removed 2 bases at V and 4 bases at J, with 12 bases between. This CDR3 has 16 residues. Germline V gives CDR1 SGHTA, CDR2 FQGNSA.

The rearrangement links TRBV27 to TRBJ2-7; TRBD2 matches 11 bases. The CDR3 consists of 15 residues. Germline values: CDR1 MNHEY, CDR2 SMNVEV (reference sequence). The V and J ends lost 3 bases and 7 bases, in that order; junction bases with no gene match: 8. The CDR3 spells CASSFSSGGAKEQYF. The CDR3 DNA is TGTGCCAGCAGTTTTAGTAGCGGGGGGGCGAAGGAGCAGTACTTC.

The CDR3 loop is CASSLGFYEQYF. CDR3 sequence (DNA): TGTGCCAGCAGTTTGGGGTTTTACGAGCAGTACTTC. This chain uses TRBV6-5 with TRBJ2-7; D is unresolved. Germline V lookup: CDR1 MNHEY, CDR2 SVGAGI. The CDR3 runs to 12 residues. V lost 4 bases to trimming and J lost 4 bases, with 8 bases between them.

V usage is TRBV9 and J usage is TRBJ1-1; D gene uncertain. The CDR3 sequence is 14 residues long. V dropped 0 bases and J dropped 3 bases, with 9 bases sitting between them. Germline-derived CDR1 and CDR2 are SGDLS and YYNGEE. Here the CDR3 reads CASSVGSGYTEAFF. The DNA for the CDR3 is TGTGCCAGCAGCGTAGGGTCGGGGTACACTGAAGCTTTCTTT.